The clone carrying this T cell receptor (beta chain) has at least ten counts. The antigen is not known. The entry originates in a study of Ad26.COV2.S vaccination and SARS-CoV-2 variants. Study as a whole: The COV1001 Ad26.COV2.S trial arm included the donor.

Noted treatment: around 19 received Ad26.COV2.S at low or high dose, single or two shots; about 5 received placebo; per-sample allocation not given. Sampling was performed 63 days after the first vaccine or placebo injection. Overall study findings and caveats: Total responses of T cells may have been underestimated by the analyses of TCR breadth and depth.

The assay was immunoSEQ multiplex PCR, and TCRdb's table has in-frame clones only and misses some. The repertoire holds fewer than 500,000 clones, with approximately 89% as singletons. The V gene end was trimmed by 4 bases and the J gene end by 6 bases; junction bases not matched to a gene: 5. The CDR3 has 15 amino acids. Germline V gives CDR1 LGHNA, CDR2 YNFKEQ. This material consisted of peripheral blood, taken in a trial of Ad26.COV2.S vaccine versus placebo. The chain joins TRBV4-2 to TRBJ2-2, with 10 bases fitting TRBD2. This receptor was obtained from a person between 18 and 65 years old who received the Ad26.COV2.S COVID-19 vaccine or a placebo. CDR3 region: CASSLLAGDSGELFF. The CDR3 DNA follows: TGTGCCAGCAGCCTTCTAGCGGGGGACTCCGGGGAGCTGTTTTTT.